Below, 24 T cell receptor beta chains from the same sample are listed, as sequenced in a study of cytomegalovirus exposure and HLA in healthy donors. PCR employed 60 Vbeta and 13 Jbeta primers. This table comes from immunoSEQ multiplex PCR, and its TCRdb copy is limited to in-frame clones, with some not included. Of under 200,000 clones in the sample, roughly two thirds were seen once. The sample consisted of PBMCs. Receptors originate from a woman aged 18-30 years in good health and CMV-seropositive.

The chain carries TRBV18 and TRBJ2-3; tentative D call: TRBD1 (5 bases). V was shortened by 4 bases and J by 2 bases, with 13 bases between the two germline ends. Germline CDR1 reads KGHSH; CDR2 reads LQKENI. The CDR3 has 15 amino acids. The CDR3 is CASSQSRGNTDTQYF. The CDR3 region has the DNA TGTGCCAGCTCACAATCTAGGGGAAACACAGATACGCAGTATTTT.

The CDR3 sequence: CATSTEGQVVNEKLFF. The CDR3 DNA is TGTGCCACCAGCACAGAAGGACAGGTTGTTAATGAAAAACTGTTTTTT. The chain is built from TRBV15 and TRBJ1-4, with 7 bases matching TRBD1. The CDR3 totals 16 residues. Losses at the gene ends were 4 bases for V and 4 bases for J; bases not matched to a gene: 9. Germline CDR1 reads LNHNV; CDR2 reads YYDKDF (reference sequence).

This clone was detected only a few times. The chain carries TRBV5-5 and TRBJ1-5; D is possibly TRBD1 (6 bases). The V end lost 0 bases, the J end lost 4 bases, and 14 bases lay between the germline ends. This CDR3 spans 16 amino acids. Germline CDR1 SGHKS, CDR2 YYEKEE (reference sequence). CDR3 DNA sequence: TGTGCCAGCAGCTTGGATCAGGGGCTTCCAAATCAGCCCCAGCATTTT. It is translated as CASSLDQGLPNQPQHF.

J is TRBJ1-2 and V is TRBV7-9; D is uncertain. Germline V CDR1 and CDR2: SEHNR, FQNEAQ (reference sequence). This CDR3 spans 14 amino acids. V shed 5 bases and J shed 3 bases, with 13 bases lying between them. The CDR3 here is CASSRDGGYYGYTF. The CDR3 nucleotides are TGTGCCAGCAGCCGAGACGGAGGGTACTATGGCTACACCTTC.

This rearrangement joins TRBV30 to TRBJ2-1; 9 bases are a match to TRBD2. The CDR3 spans 11 residues. V lost 3 bases, J lost 15 bases, and 6 bases stayed unmatched. Germline CDR1 GTSNPN, CDR2 SVGIG (reference sequence). CDR3 in DNA: TGTGCCTGGAGCGCGGGGGGGCATGTGTTCTTC. Its translation: CAWSAGGHVFF.

This sequence joins TRBV11-2 and TRBJ2-7, with D unclear. CDR1 is SGHAT, CDR2 FQNNGV, per germline. This CDR3 is 13 amino acids long. With 3 bases removed from V and 3 bases from J, the gap between germline ends came to 9 bases. CDR3 nucleotide sequence: TGTGCCAGCAGCTTCGCAGCTAGCTACGAGCAGTACTTC. It yields the protein CASSFAASYEQYF.

V is TRBV18 and J is TRBJ1-4, with a tentative D call TRBD1 (6 bases). The V gene lost 4 bases and the J gene lost 11 bases, with 14 bases spanning the gap. CDR1 KGHSH and CDR2 LQKENI come from the germline V gene. CDR3 size: 13 residues. CDR3 residues: CASSLRTDSKLFF. The CDR3 DNA is TGTGCCAGCTCACTTAGGACAGACTCGAAACTGTTTTTT. The full variable domain, completed using reference TRBV18 and TRBJ1-4, is NAGVMQNPRHLVRRRGQEARLRCSPMKGHSHVYWYRQLPEEGLKFMVYLQKENIIDESGMPKERFSAEFPKEGPSILRIQQVVRGDSAAYFCASSLRTDSKLFFGSGTQLSVL.

This clone turned up a few times. The chain carries TRBV30 and TRBJ1-6; 10 bases are a match to TRBD1. CDR3 length: 17 amino acids. With V trimmed by 2 bases and J by 9 bases, 13 bases remained unmatched. In germline, CDR1 is GTSNPN, CDR2 SVGIG (reference sequence). CDR3 bases: TGTGCCTGGAGTTTCCCGGGACAGGGGCTTACAGGTTCACCCCTCCACTTT. Amino acids: CAWSFPGQGLTGSPLHF.

The rearrangement joins TRBV5-5 to TRBJ1-5; D gene unclear. Germline-derived CDR1 and CDR2 are SGHKS and YYEKEE (reference sequence). The CDR3 has 16 residues. With 1 base removed from V and 4 bases from J, the gap between germline ends came to 15 bases. As DNA, the CDR3 is TGTGCCAGCAGCTTGACCAGTGACATCCCGAATCAGCCCCAGCATTTT. This codes for CASSLTSDIPNQPQHF. Combining the CDR3 with reference TRBV5-5 and TRBJ1-5 gives the whole variable domain DAGVTQSPTHLIKTRGQQVTLRCSPISGHKSVSWYQQVLGQGPQFIFQYYEKEERGRGNFPDRFSARQFPNYSSELNVNALLLGDSALYLCASSLTSDIPNQPQHFGDGTRLSIL.

The chain employs TRBV6-1 and TRBJ1-2; 7 bases are shared with TRBD1. Losses at the gene ends were 7 bases for V and 8 bases for J; bases not matched to a gene: 13. This CDR3 is built from 14 residues. CDR1 and CDR2 (germline): MNHNS, SASEGT. The CDR3 here is CASTQRQGLGGYTF. The CDR3 bases are TGTGCCAGCACCCAAAGACAGGGTTTGGGCGGCTACACCTTC.

The count of this clone is one. The chain employs TRBV29-1 and TRBJ2-5, with unresolved D. Germline CDR1 reads SQVTM; CDR2 reads ANQGSEA. The CDR3 is made up of 12 amino acids. The germline V and J ends were trimmed by 3 bases and 1 base, with 6 bases remaining between them. The CDR3 DNA reads as TGCAGCGTTGATCCCGTCCAAGAGACCCAGTACTTC. It is translated as CSVDPVQETQYF. The whole variable domain, filled in from reference TRBV29-1 and TRBJ2-5, reads SAVISQKPSRDICQRGTSLTIQCQVDSQVTMMFWYRQQPGQSLTLIATANQGSEATYESGFVIDKFPISRPNLTFSTLTVSNMSPEDSSIYLCSVDPVQETQYFGPGTRLLVL.

This clone was picked up a small number of times. The chain links TRBV30 to TRBJ2-2; 8 nucleotides line up with TRBD2. There are 15 residues in the CDR3. Germline V lookup: CDR1 GTSNPN, CDR2 SVGIG (reference sequence). The J segment lost 3 bases and the V segment lost 1 base, leaving 4 bases of the junction unmatched. The CDR3 DNA reads as TGTGCCTGGAGTGGGCTAGCGGGCTACACCGGGGAGCTGTTTTTT. This translates into CAWSGLAGYTGELFF.

The table lists this clone with a few counts. The rearrangement links TRBV13 to TRBJ2-2, with a weak D call TRBD2 (5 bases). The germline CDR1 and CDR2 sequences are PRHDT and FYEKMQ (reference sequence). The germline V and J ends were trimmed by 0 bases and 4 bases, with 9 bases remaining between them. The CDR3 has 15 amino acids. The CDR3 DNA follows: TGTGCCAGCAGCTTAGGTAGTGGGAGCACCGGGGAGCTGTTTTTT. It translates to CASSLGSGSTGELFF.

This clone turned up a few times. The chain carries TRBV27 and TRBJ1-1; D ambiguous. Germline V gene lookup returns CDR1 MNHEY and CDR2 SMNVEV (reference sequence). V lost 2 bases and J 7 bases, leaving 17 bases between the germline ends. The CDR3 length is 15 residues. This CDR3 is CASSLNGLGSYEAFF. CDR3 nucleotide sequence: TGTGCCAGCAGTTTAAACGGTCTGGGGAGTTATGAAGCTTTCTTT.

This clone was found a few times. The chain carries TRBV7-2 and TRBJ1-3; a weak D match, TRBD1 (6 bases). The germline V gene has CDR1 SGHTA and CDR2 FQGNSA. CDR3 size: 17 residues. Trimming removed 0 bases at V and 0 bases at J, with 12 bases between. As DNA, the CDR3 is TGTGCCAGCAGCTTAGCCCAACAGGGTTACTCTGGAAACACCATATATTTT. This encodes CASSLAQQGYSGNTIYF.

The genes are TRBV29-1 and TRBJ1-2; 9 bases fit TRBD1. The V segment lost 4 bases and the J segment 12 bases; nucleotides outside the gene matches: 9. The germline gives CDR1 SQVTM, CDR2 ANQGSEA. The CDR3 is 12 residues long. CDR3 nucleotides: TGCAGCGTTGCGTTTCAGACAGGGGGGGACACCTTC. The encoded protein is CSVAFQTGGDTF.

J is TRBJ2-5 and V is TRBV10-1; maybe TRBD1 (5 bases). Germline V gives CDR1 WNHNN, CDR2 SYGVQD (reference sequence). Trimming stripped 0 bases from V and 3 bases from J, with 11 bases between. The CDR3 sequence is 15 residues long. The CDR3 sequence is CASSESVTGKETQYF. The CDR3 region has the DNA TGCGCCAGCAGTGAGTCGGTTACAGGAAAAGAGACCCAGTACTTC.

The chain couples TRBV30 to TRBJ2-6, with D possibly TRBD1 on 5 matching bases. Germline-derived CDR1 and CDR2 are GTSNPN and SVGIG (reference sequence). V dropped 5 bases and J dropped 7 bases, with 18 bases sitting between them. The CDR3 extends over 15 amino acids. The CDR3 reads CAWDSLSGSANVLTF. Here the CDR3 DNA reads TGTGCCTGGGACAGTCTGAGTGGAAGCGCCAACGTCCTGACTTTC.

In DNA form, the CDR3 reads TGTGCCAGCAGAGTAGACAGCTCCTACGAGCAGTACTTC. It translates to CASRVDSSYEQYF. The chain employs TRBV7-9 and TRBJ2-5; D perhaps matches TRBD1 (5 bases). The J call is doubtful: the DNA matches TRBJ2-7 better. The CDR3 spans 13 residues. The germline gives CDR1 SEHNR, CDR2 FQNEAQ (reference sequence).

This clone was seen a few times. The chain uses TRBV18 and TRBJ2-3; 7 bases agree with TRBD1. Trimming removed 7 bases from V and 4 bases from J; junction bases left unmatched: 5. The germline CDR1 and CDR2 sequences are KGHSH and LQKENI. This CDR3 is built from 13 residues. CDR3 protein: CASFRQGSDTQYF. CDR3 coding DNA: TGTGCCAGCTTTCGACAGGGATCAGATACGCAGTATTTT.

J is TRBJ2-1 and V is TRBV18, with TRBD2 identical over 7 bases. J lost 7 bases, V lost 3 bases, and 18 bases had no gene match. The CDR3 runs to 18 residues. Germline V CDR1 and CDR2: KGHSH, LQKENI. As DNA, the CDR3 is TGTGCCAGCTCACCTCTCGCGAACTTGCGGGAGTTGTATAATGAGCAGTTCTTC. This translates into CASSPLANLRELYNEQFF.

This chain links TRBV30 with TRBJ2-5, with unresolved D. CDR3 size: 12 residues. Germline values: CDR1 GTSNPN, CDR2 SVGIG (reference sequence). The V and J ends lost 0 bases and 4 bases respectively, with 6 bases between them. Here the CDR3 reads CAWSVVGETQYF. The CDR3 nucleotides read TGTGCCTGGAGTGTAGTCGGAGAGACCCAGTACTTC.

The chain is built from TRBV5-6 and TRBJ2-7; D uncertain. Per germline, CDR1 SGHDT and CDR2 YYEEEE. CDR3 length: 13 residues. The germline V and J ends were trimmed by 4 bases and 6 bases, with 14 bases remaining between them. The CDR3 DNA reads TGTGCCAGCAGCGGGCAGTTTGTTCGCGAGCAGTACTTC. The encoded protein is CASSGQFVREQYF.

The V gene is TRBV7-6, the J gene TRBJ2-7, with TRBD2 identical over 11 bases. The V and J ends lost 5 bases and 2 bases, in that order; junction bases with no gene match: 8. CDR1 and CDR2 from the germline V gene are SGHVS and FNYEAQ. The CDR3 covers 16 residues. As DNA, the CDR3 is TGTGCCAGCAGCACGAGCGGGACTAGCGGTACCTACGAGCAGTACTTC. Translating it yields CASSTSGTSGTYEQYF. Looking up the rest from reference TRBV7-6 and TRBJ2-7 gives the full variable domain: GAGVSQSPRYKVTKRGQDVALRCDPISGHVSLYWYRQALGQGPEFLTYFNYEAQQDKSGLPNDRFSAERPEGSISTLTIQRTEQRDSAMYRCASSTSGTSGTYEQYFGPGTRLTVT.